This T cell receptor beta chain emerged from a study of OX40 agonist ivuxolimab in advanced cancers. For the wider study: Ivuxolimab, which targeted the costimulatory receptor OX40 (CD134), was an agonistic, fully human IgG2 monoclonal antibody. Intravenous ivuxolimab was administered to patients every 2 weeks at six dose levels: 0.01, 0.1, 0.3, 1.5, 3 and 10 mg/kg. Of the approximately 53 patients in dose escalation, some 20 had hepatocellular carcinoma, around 15 had melanoma, 9 had renal cell carcinoma and 9 had head and neck cancer. The dose-escalation cohort was around 83% male with a mean age of about 65 years, ranging from roughly 23 to 85. Patients were allowed to have had prior anti-PD-1, anti-PD-L1 or anti-CTLA-4 therapy, and roughly 40% of the dose-escalation patients had been treated with checkpoint inhibitors. Partial responses occurred in three dose-escalation patients: two with cutaneous melanoma and one with hepatocellular carcinoma. Peripheral TCRbeta sequencing was intended to test whether TCR sequence diversity was altered and clonal T-cell expansion was caused by ivuxolimab. The paper covers the monotherapy dose-escalation part of the phase I ivuxolimab trial, which included N of about 50 patients.

From a lookup of the germline V gene, CDR1 and CDR2 are SGHTA and FQGNSA. V and J are truncated by 2 bases and 0 bases respectively, leaving an intervening sequence of 11 bases. From its cysteine to its phenylalanine, the CDR3 spans 16 amino acids. Just CDR3 DNA is preserved here, 48 bases in frame from base 1. Note on this clone: No cognate antigen has been identified for it. No much larger clone is present one base from it, and per-base qualities are unavailable.

What the research found in general, with its limitations: Which antigens the clonally expanded peripheral T cells were specific for was not determined. Low levels of normalized T-cell clonal expansion were also shown by some nonresponding patients. Clonal expansion of both CD4+ and CD8+ blood T cells was observed from baseline to week 6 at doses 0.1 to 3.0 mg/kg. In partial responders in the 0.1-3.0 mg/kg groups, normalized peripheral clonal expansion was found to be among the lowest, especially among CD8+ T cells. After ivuxolimab, CD8+ T cells had more expanded clones than CD4+ T cells on average.

Patients with a history of autoimmune disease or receiving systemic immunosuppression were excluded from the trial. Peripheral blood for TCR sequencing was drawn from every dose cohort at baseline, at cycle 4 day 1 and at cycle 7 day 1. The samples were taken from a phase I, first-in-human, multicenter, open-label dose-escalation trial of ivuxolimab. Adults with locally advanced or metastatic melanoma, renal cell, hepatocellular, or head and neck squamous cell carcinoma were enrolled in the trial. Before TCR sequencing, CD4+ T cells and CD8+ T cells were sorted from peripheral blood as separate populations. To sequence the TCRbeta CDR3 region, genomic DNA was isolated from the sorted cells. The immunoSEQ Assay was used for sequencing of TCRbeta CDR3 regions. TCRdb retrieved this table from immuneACCESS and kept in-frame rearrangements only. Not all clones are present; in checked studies, unresolved V genes account for under half, and no reason is known for the remainder. In this sample the table shows under 90,000 clones, about 92% of which occur a single time. Jointly, the top ten make up more than 13% of the sample.

Here the chain combines TRBV7-2 and TRBJ2-1; no confident D gene assignment can be made. The specimen was CD4+ or CD8+ T cells sorted from blood, collected in a trial of the OX40 agonist ivuxolimab. This clonotype was obtained from an adult with an advanced solid tumor such as melanoma, head and neck, liver or kidney cancer. The CDR3: CASSLFGGDSYNEQFF. The nucleotides read TGTGCCAGCAGCTTATTTGGTGGGGACTCCTACAATGAGCAGTTCTTC.